A single sample is the source of the 5 T cell receptor beta chains below, sequenced in a study of blood T cell repertoires in COVID-19. Sequencing was performed with immunoSEQ multiplex PCR; in TCRdb, only in-frame clones are kept and a portion is missing. The sample lists 200,000 to 300,000 clones, about 87% seen once, with 4% in the top ten. The sequenced sample consisted of peripheral blood. The receptors here all came from a man in his sixties who had recovered from COVID-19.

The rearrangement links TRBV19 to TRBJ2-7, with TRBD2 matching 8 bases. Germline V gene lookup returns CDR1 LNHDA and CDR2 SQIVND (reference sequence). J gave up 5 bases and V 2 bases, and 5 bases lay outside the gene matches. The CDR3 loop spans 14 amino acids. The CDR3, as DNA: TGTGCCAGTAGTATAAAGACGGGAGGGAACGAGCAGTACTTC. Translated, it gives CASSIKTGGNEQYF.

The chain has TRBV27 and TRBJ2-1; 14 bases align to TRBD2. Germline CDR1 and CDR2: MNHEY and SMNVEV (reference sequence). There are 18 residues in the CDR3. After removal of 7 bases from V and 0 bases from J, the junction contained 8 bases not matched to a gene. CDR3 residues: CASTTGTSGGASYNEQFF. CDR3 nucleotides: TGTGCCAGCACCACCGGGACTAGCGGGGGCGCCTCCTACAATGAGCAGTTCTTC.

The chain couples TRBV19 to TRBJ1-6; the D is unclear. CDR1 is LNHDA and CDR2 is SQIVND in the germline V gene (reference sequence). This CDR3 contains 17 residues. The V and J ends lost 2 bases and 0 bases respectively, with 11 bases between them. The CDR3: CASSILTGSSYNSPLHF. CDR3 DNA: TGTGCCAGTAGTATACTTACGGGGAGCTCCTATAATTCACCCCTCCACTTT.

The chain joins TRBV18 to TRBJ1-1; D not certain. The germline V gene has CDR1 KGHSH and CDR2 LQKENI. The CDR3 is made up of 13 amino acids. Between the trimmed V and J ends, which lost 5 bases and 0 bases, there was a span of 7 bases. CDR3 coding DNA: TGTGCCAGCTCAGAGGGAATGAACACTGAAGCTTTCTTT. Translation: CASSEGMNTEAFF.

This chain joins TRBV9 and TRBJ2-7; D may be TRBD1 (7 bases). This CDR3 region has 13 residues. V was cut by 4 bases and J by 6 bases, with 14 bases left in between. Germline V lookup: CDR1 SGDLS, CDR2 YYNGEE. The CDR3 is CASSPRDSGEQYF. The CDR3 DNA sequence: TGTGCCAGCAGCCCGCGGGACAGCGGCGAGCAGTACTTC.